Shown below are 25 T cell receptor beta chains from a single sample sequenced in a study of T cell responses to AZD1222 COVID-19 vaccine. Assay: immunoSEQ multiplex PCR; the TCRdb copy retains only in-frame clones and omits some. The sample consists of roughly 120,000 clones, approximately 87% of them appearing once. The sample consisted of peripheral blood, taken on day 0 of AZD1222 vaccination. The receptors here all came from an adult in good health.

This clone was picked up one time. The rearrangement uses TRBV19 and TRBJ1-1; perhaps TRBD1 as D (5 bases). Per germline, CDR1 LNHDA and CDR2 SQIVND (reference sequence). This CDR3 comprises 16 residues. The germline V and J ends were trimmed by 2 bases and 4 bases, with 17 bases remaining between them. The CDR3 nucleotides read TGTGCCAGTAGTATACGTCAGGGTAAACGGGGCACTGAAGCTTTCTTT. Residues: CASSIRQGKRGTEAFF. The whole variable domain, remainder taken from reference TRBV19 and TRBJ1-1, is DGGITQSPKYLFRKEGQNVTLSCEQNLNHDAMYWYRQDPGQGLRLIYYSQIVNDFQKGDIAEGYSVSREKKESFPLTVTSAQKNPTAFYLCASSIRQGKRGTEAFFGQGTRLTVV.

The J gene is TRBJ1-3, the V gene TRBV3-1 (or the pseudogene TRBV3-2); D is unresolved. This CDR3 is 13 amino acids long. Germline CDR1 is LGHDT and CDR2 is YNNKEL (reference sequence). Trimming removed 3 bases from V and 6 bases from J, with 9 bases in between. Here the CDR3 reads CASSQGAINTIYF. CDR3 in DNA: TGTGCCAGCAGCCAGGGCGCGATAAACACCATATATTTT.

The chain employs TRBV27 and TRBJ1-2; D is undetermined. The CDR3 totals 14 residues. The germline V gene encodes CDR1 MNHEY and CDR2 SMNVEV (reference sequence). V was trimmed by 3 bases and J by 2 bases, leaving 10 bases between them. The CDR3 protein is CASSFHGSNYGYTF. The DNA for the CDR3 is TGTGCCAGCAGTTTCCACGGGTCGAACTATGGCTACACCTTC.

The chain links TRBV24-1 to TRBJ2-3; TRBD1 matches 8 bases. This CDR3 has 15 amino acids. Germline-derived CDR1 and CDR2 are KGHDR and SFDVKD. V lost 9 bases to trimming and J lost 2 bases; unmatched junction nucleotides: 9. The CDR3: CATGSGQASTDTQYF. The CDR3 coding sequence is TGTGCCACCGGTTCGGGACAGGCGTCCACAGATACGCAGTATTTT.

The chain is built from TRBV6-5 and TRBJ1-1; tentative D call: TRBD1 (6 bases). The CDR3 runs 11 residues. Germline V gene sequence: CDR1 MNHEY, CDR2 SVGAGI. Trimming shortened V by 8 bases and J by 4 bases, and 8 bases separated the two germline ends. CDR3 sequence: CASYRATEAFF. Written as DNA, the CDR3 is TGTGCCAGCTACAGGGCCACTGAAGCTTTCTTT.

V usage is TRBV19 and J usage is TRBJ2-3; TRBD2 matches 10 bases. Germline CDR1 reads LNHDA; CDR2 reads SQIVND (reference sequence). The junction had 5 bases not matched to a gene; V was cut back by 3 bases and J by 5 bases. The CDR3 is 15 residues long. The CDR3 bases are TGTGCCAGTAGTATGACGGCTAGCGGGGGAGATACGCAGTATTTT. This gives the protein CASSMTASGGDTQYF.

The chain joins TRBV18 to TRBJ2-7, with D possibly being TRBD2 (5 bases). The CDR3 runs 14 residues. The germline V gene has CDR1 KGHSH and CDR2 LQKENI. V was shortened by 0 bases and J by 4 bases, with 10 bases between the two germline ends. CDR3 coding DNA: TGTGCCAGCTCACCACCTGGACTGACATACGAGCAGTACTTC. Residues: CASSPPGLTYEQYF.

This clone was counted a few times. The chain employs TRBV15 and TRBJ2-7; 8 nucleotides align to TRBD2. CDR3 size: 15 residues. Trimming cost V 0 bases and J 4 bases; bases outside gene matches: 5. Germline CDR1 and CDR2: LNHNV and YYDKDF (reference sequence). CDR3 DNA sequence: TGTGCCACCAGCAGAGAGGTAGCGGGGAGGTACGAGCAGTACTTC. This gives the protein CATSREVAGRYEQYF.

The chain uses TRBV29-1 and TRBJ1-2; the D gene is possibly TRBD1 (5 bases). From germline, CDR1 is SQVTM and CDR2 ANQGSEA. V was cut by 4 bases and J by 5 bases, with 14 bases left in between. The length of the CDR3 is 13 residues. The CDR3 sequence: CSVVVQWGYGYTF. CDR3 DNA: TGCAGCGTTGTTGTGCAGTGGGGGTATGGCTACACCTTC.

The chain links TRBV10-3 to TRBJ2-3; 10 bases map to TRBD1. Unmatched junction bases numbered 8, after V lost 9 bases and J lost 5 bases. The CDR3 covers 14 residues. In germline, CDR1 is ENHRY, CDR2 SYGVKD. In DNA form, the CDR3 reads TGTGCCATGTCCGGGACAGGGGTCGAAGATACGCAGTATTTT. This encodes CAMSGTGVEDTQYF.

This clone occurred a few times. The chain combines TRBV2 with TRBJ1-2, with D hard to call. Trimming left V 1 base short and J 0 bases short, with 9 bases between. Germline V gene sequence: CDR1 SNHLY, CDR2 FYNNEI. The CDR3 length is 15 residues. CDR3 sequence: CASSEGRAANYGYTF. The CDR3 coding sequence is TGTGCCAGCAGTGAAGGCAGAGCCGCTAACTATGGCTACACCTTC.

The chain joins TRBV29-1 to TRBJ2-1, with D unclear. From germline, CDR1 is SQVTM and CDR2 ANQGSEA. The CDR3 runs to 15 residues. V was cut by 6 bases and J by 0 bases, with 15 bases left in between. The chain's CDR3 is CSVPAASTSYNEQFF. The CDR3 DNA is TGCAGCGTCCCCGCGGCTTCTACCTCCTACAATGAGCAGTTCTTC.

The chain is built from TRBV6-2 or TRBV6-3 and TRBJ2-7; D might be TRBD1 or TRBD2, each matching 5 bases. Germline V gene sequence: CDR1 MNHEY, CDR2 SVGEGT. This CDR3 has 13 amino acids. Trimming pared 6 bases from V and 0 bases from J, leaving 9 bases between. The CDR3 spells CASSRDHSYEQYF. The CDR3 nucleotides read TGTGCCAGCAGCCGGGACCACTCCTACGAGCAGTACTTC.

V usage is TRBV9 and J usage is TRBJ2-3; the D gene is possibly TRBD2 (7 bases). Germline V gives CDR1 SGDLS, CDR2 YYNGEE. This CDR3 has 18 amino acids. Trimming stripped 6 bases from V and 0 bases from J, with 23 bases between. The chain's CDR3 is CASTTPAWRGPSTDTQYF. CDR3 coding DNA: TGTGCCAGCACGACCCCGGCATGGCGGGGGCCTAGCACAGATACGCAGTATTTT.

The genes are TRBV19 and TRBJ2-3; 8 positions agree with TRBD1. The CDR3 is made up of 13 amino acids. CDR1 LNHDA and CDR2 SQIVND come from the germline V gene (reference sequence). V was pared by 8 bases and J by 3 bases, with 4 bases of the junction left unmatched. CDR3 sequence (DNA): TGTGCCAGTCGGACAGGGAGGACAGATACGCAGTATTTT. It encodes CASRTGRTDTQYF.

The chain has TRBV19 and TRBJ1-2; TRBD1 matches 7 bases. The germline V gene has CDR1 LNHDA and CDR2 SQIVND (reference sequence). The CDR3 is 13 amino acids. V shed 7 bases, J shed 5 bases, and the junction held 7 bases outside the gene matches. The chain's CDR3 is CASTGQEGYGYTF. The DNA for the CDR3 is TGTGCCAGTACCGGACAGGAGGGGTATGGCTACACCTTC. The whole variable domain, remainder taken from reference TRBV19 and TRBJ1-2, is DGGITQSPKYLFRKEGQNVTLSCEQNLNHDAMYWYRQDPGQGLRLIYYSQIVNDFQKGDIAEGYSVSREKKESFPLTVTSAQKNPTAFYLCASTGQEGYGYTFGSGTRLTVV.

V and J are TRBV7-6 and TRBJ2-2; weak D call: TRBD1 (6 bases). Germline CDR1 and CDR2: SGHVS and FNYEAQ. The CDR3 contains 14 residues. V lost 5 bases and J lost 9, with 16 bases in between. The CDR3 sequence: CASSHLQGHRELFF. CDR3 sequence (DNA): TGTGCCAGCAGCCACTTGCAGGGGCACAGGGAGCTGTTTTTT. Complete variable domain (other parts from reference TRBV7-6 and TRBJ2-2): GAGVSQSPRYKVTKRGQDVALRCDPISGHVSLYWYRQALGQGPEFLTYFNYEAQQDKSGLPNDRFSAERPEGSISTLTIQRTEQRDSAMYRCASSHLQGHRELFFGEGSRLTVL.

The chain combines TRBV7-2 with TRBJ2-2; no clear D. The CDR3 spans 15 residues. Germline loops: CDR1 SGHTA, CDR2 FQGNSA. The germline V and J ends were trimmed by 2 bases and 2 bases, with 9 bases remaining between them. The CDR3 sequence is CASSLFQPNTGELFF. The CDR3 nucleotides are TGTGCCAGCAGCTTATTCCAACCAAACACCGGGGAGCTGTTTTTT.

The CDR3 bases are TGTGCCAGTAGTCCATCGTTTATGTTAGGCTACACCTTC. This encodes CASSPSFMLGYTF. The genes are TRBV19 and TRBJ1-2; D ambiguous. Trimming pared 5 bases from V and 8 bases from J, leaving 15 bases between. The germline V gene has CDR1 LNHDA and CDR2 SQIVND (reference sequence). The CDR3 length is 13 residues. Supplemented by reference TRBV19 and TRBJ1-2, the full variable domain reads DGGITQSPKYLFRKEGQNVTLSCEQNLNHDAMYWYRQDPGQGLRLIYYSQIVNDFQKGDIAEGYSVSREKKESFPLTVTSAQKNPTAFYLCASSPSFMLGYTFGSGTRLTVV.

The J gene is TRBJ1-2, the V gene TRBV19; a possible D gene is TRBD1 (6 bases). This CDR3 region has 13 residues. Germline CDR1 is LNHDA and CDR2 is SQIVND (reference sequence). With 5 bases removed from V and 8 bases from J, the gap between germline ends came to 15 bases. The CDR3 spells CASSPDRSSGYTF. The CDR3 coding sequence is TGTGCCAGTAGTCCGGACAGAAGCTCCGGCTACACCTTC.

CDR3 bases: TGTGCCAGCAGTCCAATGCAGGAGACCCAGTACTTC. Its protein product is CASSPMQETQYF. This chain uses TRBV12-3 or TRBV12-4 with TRBJ2-5; no clear D gene. The CDR3 covers 12 residues. Deletions cut 5 bases from V and 5 bases from J, with 9 bases between.

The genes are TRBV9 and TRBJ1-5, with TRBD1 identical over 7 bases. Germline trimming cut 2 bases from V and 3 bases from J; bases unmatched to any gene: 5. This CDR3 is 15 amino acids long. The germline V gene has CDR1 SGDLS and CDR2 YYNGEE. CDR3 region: CASSVAGTVNQPQHF. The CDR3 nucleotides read TGTGCCAGCAGCGTGGCGGGGACAGTCAATCAGCCCCAGCATTTT.

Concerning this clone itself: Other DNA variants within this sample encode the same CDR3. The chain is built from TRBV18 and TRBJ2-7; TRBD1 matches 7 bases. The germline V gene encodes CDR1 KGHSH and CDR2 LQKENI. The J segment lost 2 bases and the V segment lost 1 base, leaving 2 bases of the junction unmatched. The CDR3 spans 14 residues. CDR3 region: CASSPRQGTYEQYF. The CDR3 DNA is TGTGCCAGCTCACCACGACAGGGAACCTACGAGCAGTACTTC.

CDR3 bases: TGTGCCACAGACAGGGGTGGAAGCAATCAGCCCCAGCATTTT. This gives the protein CATDRGGSNQPQHF. This chain connects TRBV19 to TRBJ1-5, with 8 bases that match TRBD1. Germline V gene sequence: CDR1 LNHDA, CDR2 SQIVND (reference sequence). After removal of 10 bases from V and 1 base from J, the junction contained 6 bases not matched to a gene. The CDR3 has 14 amino acids.

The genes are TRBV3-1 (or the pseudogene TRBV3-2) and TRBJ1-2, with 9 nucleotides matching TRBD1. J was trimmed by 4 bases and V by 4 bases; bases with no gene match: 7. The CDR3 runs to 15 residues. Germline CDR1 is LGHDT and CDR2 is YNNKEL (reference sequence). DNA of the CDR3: TGTGCCAGCAGCCTCCGGGACAGGGAGGGCTATGGCTACACCTTC. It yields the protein CASSLRDREGYGYTF.